This is a list of T cell receptor beta chains from one sample in a study of early stage breast cancer tumors. Method: immunoSEQ multiplex PCR; TCRdb's copy keeps in-frame clones and lacks some. Of about 28,000 clones listed, about 60% are singletons. The sequenced sample consisted of breast tumor tissue. These TCRs come from a person aged 45-60 years with breast cancer. The CDR3 runs from the conserved cysteine through the conserved F or W. The order of the fields is CDR3 protein, CDR3 DNA, D gene, clone size, V gene, J gene. A D gene is named only where the DNA matches it firmly. Only some rows state a clone size, as once, few, many or a class for expanded clones.

CDR3aa: CSFVRVSGELFF
CDR3nt: TGCAGCTTTGTCCGGGTTTCCGGGGAGCTGTTTTTT
d_gene: .
abundance: few
v_gene: TRBV29-1
j_gene: TRBJ2-2

CDR3aa: CASSPSANEQFF
CDR3nt: TGCGCCAGCAGCCCCTCCGCCAATGAGCAGTTCTTC
d_gene: .
abundance: .
v_gene: TRBV4-1
j_gene: TRBJ2-1

CDR3aa: CASSLIGQLRDTQYF
CDR3nt: TGTGCCAGCAGTTTGATAGGACAGTTAAGAGATACGCAGTATTTT
d_gene: .
abundance: .
v_gene: TRBV27
j_gene: TRBJ2-3

CDR3aa: CASSFQTGQETQYF
CDR3nt: TGCGCCAGCAGCTTTCAAACGGGCCAAGAGACCCAGTACTTC
d_gene: .
abundance: .
v_gene: TRBV5-1
j_gene: TRBJ2-5

CDR3aa: CASSSWRSSSYNEQFF
CDR3nt: TGTGCCAGCAGCTCGTGGCGGTCAAGCTCCTACAATGAGCAGTTCTTC
d_gene: .
abundance: .
v_gene: TRBV5-6
j_gene: TRBJ2-1

CDR3aa: CASSESWAVLNEQFF
CDR3nt: TGTGCCAGCAGTGAAAGCTGGGCGGTCTTGAATGAGCAGTTCTTC
d_gene: .
abundance: .
v_gene: TRBV6-1
j_gene: TRBJ2-1

CDR3aa: CASSSTQGGGTEAFF
CDR3nt: TGCGCCAGCAGCTCAACACAGGGGGGAGGAACTGAAGCTTTCTTT
d_gene: TRBD1
abundance: .
v_gene: TRBV5-1
j_gene: TRBJ1-1

CDR3aa: CASSLGSGSTDTQYF
CDR3nt: TGCGCCAGCAGCTTGGGTAGCGGGAGCACAGATACGCAGTATTTT
d_gene: TRBD2
abundance: few
v_gene: TRBV5-1
j_gene: TRBJ2-3

CDR3aa: CASRSQGLAGGSGELFF
CDR3nt: TGTGCCAGTAGATCCCAGGGACTAGCGGGAGGGTCCGGGGAGCTGTTTTTT
d_gene: TRBD2
abundance: .
v_gene: TRBV19
j_gene: TRBJ2-2

CDR3aa: CASSIGRNYGYTF
CDR3nt: TGTGCCAGTAGTATCGGGCGCAACTATGGCTACACCTTC
d_gene: .
abundance: .
v_gene: TRBV19
j_gene: TRBJ1-2

CDR3aa: CASSIGRGRTNTEAFF
CDR3nt: TGTGCCAGTAGTATTGGGAGGGGTCGGACGAACACTGAAGCTTTCTTT
d_gene: .
abundance: .
v_gene: TRBV19
j_gene: TRBJ1-1

CDR3aa: CASSASTSGSPYEQYF
CDR3nt: TGTGCCAGCAGCGCCAGCACTAGCGGGAGTCCCTACGAGCAGTACTTC
d_gene: TRBD2
abundance: few
v_gene: TRBV9
j_gene: TRBJ2-7

CDR3aa: CASSLDNSGNTIYF
CDR3nt: TGTGCCAGCAGCCTGGACAACTCTGGAAACACCATATATTTT
d_gene: .
abundance: medium-sized
v_gene: TRBV7-9
j_gene: TRBJ1-3

CDR3aa: CASSFGGSTDTQYF
CDR3nt: TGTGCCAGTAGTTTCGGGGGAAGCACAGATACGCAGTATTTT
d_gene: .
abundance: .
v_gene: TRBV19
j_gene: TRBJ2-3

CDR3aa: CSVGVGPPNEQFF
CDR3nt: TGCAGCGTTGGGGTTGGCCCCCCCAATGAGCAGTTCTTC
d_gene: .
abundance: .
v_gene: TRBV29-1
j_gene: TRBJ2-1

CDR3aa: CASSLRSTGGDYGYTF
CDR3nt: TGCGCCAGCAGTTTGCGGTCGACAGGGGGCGACTATGGCTACACCTTC
d_gene: TRBD1
abundance: .
v_gene: TRBV5-1
j_gene: TRBJ1-2

CDR3aa: CASSPDATSIYF
CDR3nt: TGTGCCAGCTCTCCAGACGCAACCTCCATATATTTT
d_gene: .
abundance: .
v_gene: TRBV18
j_gene: TRBJ1-3

CDR3aa: CASSQLGQDTQYF
CDR3nt: TGCGCCAGCAGCCAATTGGGGCAAGATACGCAGTATTTT
d_gene: .
abundance: .
v_gene: TRBV4-1
j_gene: TRBJ2-3

CDR3aa: CASSRQTLAKNIQYF
CDR3nt: TGTGCCAGCAGCCGACAGACCCTAGCCAAAAACATTCAGTACTTC
d_gene: .
abundance: .
v_gene: TRBV7-9
j_gene: TRBJ2-4

CDR3aa: CASSQDLISRLAGVYEQYF
CDR3nt: TGCGCCAGCAGCCAAGATCTAATTTCGCGACTAGCGGGAGTTTACGAGCAGTACTTC
d_gene: TRBD2
abundance: .
v_gene: TRBV4-3
j_gene: TRBJ2-7

CDR3aa: CASSYDLNTGELFF
CDR3nt: TGTGCCAGCAGTTATGATTTGAACACCGGGGAGCTGTTTTTT
d_gene: .
abundance: .
v_gene: TRBV5-5
j_gene: TRBJ2-2

CDR3aa: CASSPAGPQNQPQHF
CDR3nt: TGTGCCAGCAGCCCCGCGGGCCCCCAGAATCAGCCCCAGCATTTT
d_gene: .
abundance: .
v_gene: TRBV14
j_gene: TRBJ1-5